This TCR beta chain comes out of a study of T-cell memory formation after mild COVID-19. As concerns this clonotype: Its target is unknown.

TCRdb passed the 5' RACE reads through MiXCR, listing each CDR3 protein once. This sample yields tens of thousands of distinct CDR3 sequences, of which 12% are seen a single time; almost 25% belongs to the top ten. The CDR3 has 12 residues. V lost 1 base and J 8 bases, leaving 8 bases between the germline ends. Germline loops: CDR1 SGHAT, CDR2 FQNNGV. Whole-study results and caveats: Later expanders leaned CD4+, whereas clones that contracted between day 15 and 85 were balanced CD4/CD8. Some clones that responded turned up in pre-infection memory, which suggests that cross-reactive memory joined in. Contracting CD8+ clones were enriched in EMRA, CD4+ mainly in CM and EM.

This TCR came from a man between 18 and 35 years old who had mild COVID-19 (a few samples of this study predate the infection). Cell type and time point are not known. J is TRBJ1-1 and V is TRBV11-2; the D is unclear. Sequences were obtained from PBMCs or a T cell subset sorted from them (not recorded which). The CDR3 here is CASSLGVVEAFF. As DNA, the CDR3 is TGTGCCAGCAGCTTAGGAGTTGTAGAAGCTTTCTTT.